A single sample gave rise to the 17 T cell receptor beta chains below, sequenced in a study of T-cell memory formation after mild COVID-19. TCRdb processed the 5' RACE reads anew with MiXCR; each CDR3 protein has one entry. The table records some 210,000 distinct CDR3 sequences, about 16% of them present only once. Sequences were obtained from PBMCs or a T cell subset sorted from them (not recorded which). These TCRs come from an adult woman who had mild COVID-19 (a few samples of this study predate the infection). Cell type and time point are not known.

This clonotype was detected a few times. The chain employs TRBV9 and TRBJ2-3, with 10 bases aligning to TRBD2. V shed 4 bases, J shed 2 bases, and the junction held 7 bases outside the gene matches. CDR3 length equals 16 residues. Germline assignment: CDR1 SGDLS and CDR2 YYNGEE. DNA of the CDR3: TGTGCCAGCAGCCGAGGACTAGCGGATGCCACAGATACGCAGTATTTT. It translates to CASSRGLADATDTQYF.

This rearrangement joins TRBV20-1 to TRBJ1-2; 8 bases fit TRBD1. The CDR3 runs 16 residues. V trimming: 5 bases; J trimming: 6 bases; junction bases outside the gene matches: 17. Looked up from germline, CDR1 is DFQATT and CDR2 is SNEGSKA (reference sequence). This CDR3 is CSASRTGYDTRDGYTF. The CDR3 nucleotides are TGCAGTGCTTCCCGGACAGGGTACGACACGAGGGATGGCTACACCTTC.

The chain combines TRBV5-6 with TRBJ1-2, with 10 bases that match TRBD1. Germline CDR1 is SGHDT and CDR2 is YYEEEE. V trimming: 0 bases; J trimming: 7 bases; junction bases outside the gene matches: 0. CDR3 length equals 13 residues. In DNA, the CDR3 is TGTGCCAGCAGCTTGGGACAGGGGGCTGGCTACACCTTC. It codes for CASSLGQGAGYTF. Supplemented by reference TRBV5-6 and TRBJ1-2, the full variable domain reads DAGVTQSPTHLIKTRGQQVTLRCSPKSGHDTVSWYQQALGQGPQFIFQYYEEEERQRGNFPDRFSGHQFPNYSSELNVNALLLGDSALYLCASSLGQGAGYTFGSGTRLTVV.

A few counts support this clonotype. The chain joins TRBV20-1 to TRBJ2-1; weak D call: TRBD2 (6 bases). V was shortened by 1 base and J by 5 bases, with 12 bases between the two germline ends. This CDR3 has 14 amino acids. Germline V gene sequence: CDR1 DFQATT, CDR2 SNEGSKA (reference sequence). The CDR3 DNA sequence: TGCAGTGCTAGAGTTGGGACTCGGAACAATGAGCAGTTCTTC. Translating it yields CSARVGTRNNEQFF.

V and J are TRBV6-2 or TRBV6-3 and TRBJ2-5, with 12 nucleotides matching TRBD2. V was pared by 6 bases and J by 5 bases, with 4 bases of the junction left unmatched. Germline lookup yields CDR1 MNHEY and CDR2 SVGEGT. CDR3 length equals 14 residues. CDR3 region: CASRPSGRDETQYF. The CDR3 DNA follows: TGTGCCAGCAGACCTAGCGGGAGGGATGAGACCCAGTACTTC.

This clonotype appeared a few times. The chain has TRBV12-3 or TRBV12-4 and TRBJ2-4; maybe TRBD1 (6 bases). This CDR3 spans 14 amino acids. Trimming took 6 bases from V and 5 from J, leaving 14 bases between them. The CDR3 loop is CASSHRAGENIQYF. The CDR3 region has the DNA TGTGCCAGCAGCCACCGGGCAGGGGAAAACATTCAGTACTTC.

This clonotype has ten or more counts. This chain connects TRBV16 to TRBJ2-7; 10 nucleotides agree with TRBD2. CDR3 size: 14 residues. CDR1 is KGHSY and CDR2 is FQNENV in the germline V gene. J was trimmed by 3 bases and V by 4 bases; bases with no gene match: 3. CDR3 in amino acids: CASSPRLAGYEQYF. The CDR3 nucleotides are TGTGCCAGCAGCCCCAGACTAGCGGGCTACGAGCAGTACTTC.

The genes are TRBV24-1 and TRBJ2-3; possible D gene TRBD1, 6 bases. V gave up 5 bases and J gave up 4 bases, with 18 bases separating them. CDR3 length: 16 amino acids. CDR1 and CDR2 (germline): KGHDR, SFDVKD. CDR3 amino acids: CATSVSGRGSADTQYF. Written as DNA, the CDR3 is TGTGCCACCAGTGTGTCGGGTAGGGGGTCCGCAGATACGCAGTATTTT.

CDR3 in DNA: TGTGCCAGCAGCTTAGGCTGGGGGACTGAAGCTTTCTTT. The encoded protein is CASSLGWGTEAFF. The chain links TRBV7-9 to TRBJ1-1; D possibly corresponds to TRBD1 (5 bases). Germline CDR1 SEHNR, CDR2 FQNEAQ (reference sequence). The CDR3 runs to 13 residues. V was clipped by 1 base and J by 5 bases, with 8 bases between them.

This clonotype was recorded a few times. This chain connects TRBV20-1 to TRBJ2-1, with 7 bases fitting TRBD2. V shed 4 bases, J shed 10 bases, and the junction held 13 bases outside the gene matches. The CDR3 extends over 14 amino acids. From germline, CDR1 is DFQATT and CDR2 SNEGSKA (reference sequence). CDR3 amino acids: CSAIGTNRNGEQFF. CDR3 bases: TGCAGTGCTATTGGGACTAACCGAAACGGGGAGCAGTTCTTC.

The V and J genes are TRBV12-3 or TRBV12-4 and TRBJ1-1; D is possibly TRBD1 (5 bases). V dropped 2 bases and J dropped 5 bases, with 15 bases sitting between them. There are 15 residues in the CDR3. The CDR3: CASSLSGSGGTEAFF. The CDR3 coding sequence is TGTGCCAGCAGTTTATCGGGTTCGGGGGGGACTGAAGCTTTCTTT.

This rearrangement joins TRBV7-2 to TRBJ2-7; D possibly corresponds to TRBD1 (6 bases). This CDR3 contains 13 residues. The germline V and J ends were trimmed by 5 bases and 6 bases, with 14 bases remaining between them. Per the germline V gene, CDR1 is SGHTA and CDR2 is FQGNSA. CDR3 sequence (DNA): TGTGCCAGCAGCAGAGGGGACAATCGCGAGCAGTACTTC. Translated, it gives CASSRGDNREQYF.

This clonotype was counted between two and nine times. The rearrangement joins TRBV5-1 to TRBJ2-7; 12 nucleotides line up with TRBD1. Germline loops: CDR1 SGHRS, CDR2 YFSETQ. The CDR3 spans 14 residues. V shed 4 bases and J 7 bases; nucleotides not matched to a gene: 6. CDR3 sequence reads: CASSAGQGAEEQYF. The CDR3 region has the DNA TGCGCCAGCAGCGCGGGACAGGGGGCTGAGGAGCAGTACTTC.

This clonotype occurred a few times. The chain's CDR3 is CSAREVQGGEQYF. Here the CDR3 DNA reads TGCAGTGCTAGAGAAGTACAGGGCGGCGAGCAGTACTTC. V gene TRBV20-1 combines with J gene TRBJ2-7; D is possibly TRBD1 (6 bases). The germline V gene encodes CDR1 DFQATT and CDR2 SNEGSKA (reference sequence). V lost 0 bases and J 6 bases, leaving 12 bases between the germline ends. This CDR3 comprises 13 residues.

This clonotype showed up many times. V gene TRBV12-3 or TRBV12-4 combines with J gene TRBJ2-7; 9 nucleotides line up with TRBD2. The trim removed 3 bases at V and 5 bases at J, leaving 8 bases unmatched. This CDR3 spans 15 amino acids. CDR3 nucleotides: TGTGCCAGCAGTTTCCCCAGCGGGGGGATCCACGAGCAGTACTTC. This codes for CASSFPSGGIHEQYF.

This clonotype came up a few times. The rearrangement links TRBV4-1 to TRBJ2-5; maybe TRBD1 (5 bases). Deletions cut 5 bases from V and 3 bases from J, with 10 bases between. Germline lookup yields CDR1 MGHRA and CDR2 YSYEKL. The CDR3 length is 13 residues. This CDR3 reads CASSFDSEETQYF. In DNA, the CDR3 is TGCGCCAGCAGCTTCGACAGCGAAGAGACCCAGTACTTC.

This clonotype was detected a few times. The chain uses TRBV6-5 and TRBJ2-5; possibly TRBD1 for D (7 bases). The CDR3 length is 16 residues. Trimming pared 5 bases from V and 5 bases from J, leaving 21 bases between. Germline CDR1 and CDR2: MNHEY and SVGAGI. The CDR3 coding sequence is TGTGCCAGCAGTCGGCCGGGGGACAGACCAGGGGAGACCCAGTACTTC. Encoded protein: CASSRPGDRPGETQYF.